The rows below give T cell receptor beta chains drawn from one sample of a study of T cell changes during pregnancy in multiple sclerosis. The assay was immunoSEQ multiplex PCR, and TCRdb's table has in-frame clones only and misses some. The sample gives tens of thousands of clones, 70% to 90% of which show up once; under 0.7% is in the top ten. The sequencing used CD4+ T cells from peripheral blood mononuclear cells, collected in the first trimester of pregnancy. Receptor source: a female donor with multiple sclerosis, enrolled in a pregnancy study. Each CDR3 is given with its conserved first and last residue. A D gene is named only where the DNA matches it firmly. Clone size, where shown, is once, few, many, or a class for clones that have expanded.

>TRBJ1-1|TRBV7-2|NA|NA
TGTGCCAGCAGCTCGGGTACCCTGAACACTGAAGCTTTCTTT
CASSSGTLNTEAFF
>TRBJ2-4|TRBV7-9|NA|few
TGTGCCAGCAGCCTGACAGATCTAAAAAACATTCAGTACTTC
CASSLTDLKNIQYF
>TRBJ1-2|TRBV4-3|NA|NA
TGCGCCAGCAGCCAAGATCTGCGGGAGGGCTACACCTTC
CASSQDLREGYTF
>TRBJ2-1|TRBV9|TRBD1|once
TGTGCCAGCAGCGTAGAGACAGGGGGTTGGAACAATGAGCAGTTCTTC
CASSVETGGWNNEQFF
>TRBJ2-3|TRBV28|NA|NA
TGTGCCAGCAGACAGCAGGGGGATACGCAGTATTTT
CASRQQGDTQYF
>TRBJ2-6|TRBV11-3|NA|NA
TGTGCCAGCAGATCCCGGGCTGGGGCCAACGTCCTGACTTTC
CASRSRAGANVLTF
>TRBJ2-1|TRBV6-6|NA|NA
TGTGCCAGCAACGGGAGCCCCTACAATGAGCAGTTCTTC
CASNGSPYNEQFF
>TRBJ2-2|TRBV6-1|TRBD1|NA
TGTGCCAGCAGTCCCACAGGGGCAATCACCGGGGAGCTGTTTTTT
CASSPTGAITGELFF
>TRBJ1-3|TRBV4-3|TRBD1|NA
TGCGCCAGCAGCCATGTACAGGGGGCGCTTGGAAACACCATATATTTT
CASSHVQGALGNTIYF
>TRBJ1-4|TRBV27|NA|once
TGTGCCAGCAGTTTAGGCGGGGTGGACCATGAAAAACTGTTTTTT
CASSLGGVDHEKLFF
>TRBJ2-5|TRBV7-2|NA|once
TGTGCCAGCAGCGCGGGCCTCCCCGGCGAGACCCAGTACTTC
CASSAGLPGETQYF
>TRBJ2-1|TRBV19|TRBD1|NA
TGTGCCAGTGCTTCTCCGGGACAGGGCTACAATGAGCAGTTCTTC
CASASPGQGYNEQFF
>TRBJ2-5|TRBV6-6|TRBD2|NA
TGTGCCAGTACTAGCGGGAGTCAAGAGACCCAGTACTTC
CASTSGSQETQYF
>TRBJ1-5|TRBV19|TRBD1|NA
TGTGCCAGTAGTAGGGGACAGGGGAGGCGAAATCAGCCCCAGCATTTT
CASSRGQGRRNQPQHF
>TRBJ2-5|TRBV18|NA|NA
TGTGCCAGCTCACCCATCGGGTCCGGCCAAGAGACCCAGTACTTC
CASSPIGSGQETQYF
>TRBJ2-1|TRBV9|TRBD1|NA
TGTGCCAGCAGCGTAGCTTTTGGACAGGGGGCTAGCAATGAGCAGTTCTTC
CASSVAFGQGASNEQFF
>TRBJ1-1|TRBV5-1|TRBD1|NA
TGCGCCAGCAGCGTTACAGGGGGCGGATCTGAAGCTTTCTTT
CASSVTGGGSEAFF
>TRBJ2-2|TRBV2|TRBD1|NA
TGTGCCAGCGCTGGACAGGGCTTATCCGGGGAGCTGTTTTTT
CASAGQGLSGELFF
>TRBJ2-6|TRBV18|TRBD1|NA
TGTGCCAGCTCACCAACAGGGGGCGCTGGGGCCAACGTCCTGACTTTC
CASSPTGGAGANVLTF
>TRBJ2-1|TRBV9|NA|NA
TGTGCCAGCAGCGTACGAGCGGTCTCCTACAATGAGCAGTTCTTC
CASSVRAVSYNEQFF
>TRBJ1-2|TRBV29-1|TRBD1|few
TGCAGCGTTTTTCGACAGGGGGCTGGCTACACCTTC
CSVFRQGAGYTF
>TRBJ1-3|TRBV18|NA|NA
TGTGCCAGCTCAGAGGGACTGGAGAGCTCTGGAAACACCATATATTTT
CASSEGLESSGNTIYF
>TRBJ2-7|TRBV30|TRBD1|NA
TGTGCCTCCTCCGGGACAGGGGAATACGAGCAGTACTTC
CASSGTGEYEQYF
>TRBJ2-1|TRBV13|TRBD1|NA
TGTGCCAGCAGCTTATATAGGGGGGACAGGCCTTACAATGAGCAGTTCTTC
CASSLYRGDRPYNEQFF
>TRBJ2-2|TRBV15|TRBD1|NA
TGTGCCACCCGGGACAGTTGGGACACCGGGGAGCTGTTTTTT
CATRDSWDTGELFF
>TRBJ1-2|TRBV6-1|NA|NA
TGTGCCAGCAGTGAAGTCGGGATGGGTTTAAACTATGGCTACACCTTC
CASSEVGMGLNYGYTF
>TRBJ2-1|TRBV11-1|TRBD1|NA
TGTGCCAGCAGCTGGACAGGGATGACCGCCAGTGAGCAGTTCTTC
CASSWTGMTASEQFF
>TRBJ2-7|TRBV6-1|TRBD2|once
TGTGCCAGCAGTGCAGGGACTAGCGCTTACGAGCAGTACTTC
CASSAGTSAYEQYF
>TRBJ1-4|TRBV5-1|NA|NA
TGCGCCAGCACCGAGCGGGGGGACCCCCGTGAAAAACTGTTTTTT
CASTERGDPREKLFF
>TRBJ2-1|TRBV28|TRBD2|once
TGTGCCAGCAGTTCCTCACTAGCGGGATCTTACAATGAGCAGTTCTTC
CASSSSLAGSYNEQFF
>TRBJ2-1|TRBV29-1|TRBD1|NA
TGCAGCGCCGGGACAGGGGGCTCTTTTCGGGATGAGCAGTTCTTC
CSAGTGGSFRDEQFF
>TRBJ2-6|TRBV15|NA|NA
TGTGCCACCAGCAGAGACAACTCTGGGGCCAACGTCCTGACTTTC
CATSRDNSGANVLTF
>TRBJ2-1|TRBV6-6|TRBD2|NA
TGTGCCAGCAGTCCTAGCGGGAGCTACAATGAGCAGTTCTTC
CASSPSGSYNEQFF
>TRBJ2-1|TRBV28|TRBD1|NA
TGTGCCAGCAGTTACGACAGGGTTTTGGGGCAGTTCTTC
CASSYDRVLGQFF
>TRBJ2-1|TRBV4-3|TRBD2|NA
TGCGCCAGCAGCCAAGATGGCGGGAGTAGAACCAATGAGCAGTTCTTC
CASSQDGGSRTNEQFF
>TRBJ2-7|TRBV28|TRBD1|NA
TGTGCCAGCACACCGGACAGGGCAGGCTACGAGCAGTACTTC
CASTPDRAGYEQYF
>TRBJ2-5|TRBV2|NA|NA
TGTGCCAGCAGACTCGCGGGACTCGATCAAGAGACCCAGTACTTC
CASRLAGLDQETQYF
>TRBJ2-1|TRBV27|TRBD1|once
TGTGCCAGCAGTTTACAAACCGGGACAGGGAACTATGAGCAGTTCTTC
CASSLQTGTGNYEQFF
>TRBJ1-1|TRBV30|NA|NA
TGTGCCTGGAGTCTCAGTATGAACACTGAAGCTTTCTTT
CAWSLSMNTEAFF
>TRBJ2-4|TRBV4-2|TRBD1|NA
TGTGCCAGCAGCCAAGAAACAGGGGGATCTGTAAACATTCAGTACTTC
CASSQETGGSVNIQYF
>TRBJ2-1|TRBV5-8|TRBD2|NA
TGTGCCAGCAGCCGGACTAGCGGGGCCTACAATGAGCAGTTCTTC
CASSRTSGAYNEQFF
>TRBJ2-7|TRBV2|NA|NA
TGTGCCAGCAGTGACAGGGGATCCTACGAGCAGTACTTC
CASSDRGSYEQYF
>TRBJ1-5|TRBV30|NA|NA
TGTGCCTGGAGTGGAAAGGGGACTGAGCCCCAGCATTTT
CAWSGKGTEPQHF
>TRBJ2-7|TRBV5-4|TRBD2|NA
TGTGCCAGCAGCCCCGGGGGGTCCTTCTACGAGCAGTACTTC
CASSPGGSFYEQYF
>TRBJ2-2|TRBV29-1|TRBD1|NA
TGCAGCGTTGAAGGGACAGGGGGCAGAGTTAGAACCGGGGAGCTGTTTTTT
CSVEGTGGRVRTGELFF